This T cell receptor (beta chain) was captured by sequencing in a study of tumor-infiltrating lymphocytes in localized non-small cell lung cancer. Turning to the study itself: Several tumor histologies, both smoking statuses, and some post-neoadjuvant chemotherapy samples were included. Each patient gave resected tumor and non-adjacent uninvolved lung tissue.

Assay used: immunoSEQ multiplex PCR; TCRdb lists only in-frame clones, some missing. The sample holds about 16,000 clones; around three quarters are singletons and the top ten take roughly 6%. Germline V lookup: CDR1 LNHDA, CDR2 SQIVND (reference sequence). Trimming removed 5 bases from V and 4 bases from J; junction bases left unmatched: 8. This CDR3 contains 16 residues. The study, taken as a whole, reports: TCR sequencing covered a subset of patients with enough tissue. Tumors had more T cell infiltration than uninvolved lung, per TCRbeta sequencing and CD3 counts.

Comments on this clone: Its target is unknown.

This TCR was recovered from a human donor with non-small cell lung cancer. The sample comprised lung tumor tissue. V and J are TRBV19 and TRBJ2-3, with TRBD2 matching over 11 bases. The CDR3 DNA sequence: TGTGCCAGTAGTGTGGAACTAGCGGGAGCCTCAGATACGCAGTATTTT. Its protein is CASSVELAGASDTQYF. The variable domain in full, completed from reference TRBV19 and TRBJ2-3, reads DGGITQSPKYLFRKEGQNVTLSCEQNLNHDAMYWYRQDPGQGLRLIYYSQIVNDFQKGDIAEGYSVSREKKESFPLTVTSAQKNPTAFYLCASSVELAGASDTQYFGPGTRLTVL.